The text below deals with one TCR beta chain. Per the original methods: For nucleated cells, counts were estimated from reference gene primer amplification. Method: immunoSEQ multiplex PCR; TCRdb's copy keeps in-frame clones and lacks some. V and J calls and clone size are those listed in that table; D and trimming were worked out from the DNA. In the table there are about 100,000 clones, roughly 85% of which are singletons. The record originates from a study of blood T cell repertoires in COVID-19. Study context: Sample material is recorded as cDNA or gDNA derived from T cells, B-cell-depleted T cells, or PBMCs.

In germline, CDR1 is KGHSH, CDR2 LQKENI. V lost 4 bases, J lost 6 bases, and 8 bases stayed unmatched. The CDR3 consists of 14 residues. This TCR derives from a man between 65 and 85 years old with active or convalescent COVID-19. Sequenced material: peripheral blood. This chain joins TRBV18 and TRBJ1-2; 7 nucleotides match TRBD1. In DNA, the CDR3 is TGTGCCAGCTCACTTCACAGGGGTGAGGATGGCTACACCTTC. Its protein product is CASSLHRGEDGYTF.